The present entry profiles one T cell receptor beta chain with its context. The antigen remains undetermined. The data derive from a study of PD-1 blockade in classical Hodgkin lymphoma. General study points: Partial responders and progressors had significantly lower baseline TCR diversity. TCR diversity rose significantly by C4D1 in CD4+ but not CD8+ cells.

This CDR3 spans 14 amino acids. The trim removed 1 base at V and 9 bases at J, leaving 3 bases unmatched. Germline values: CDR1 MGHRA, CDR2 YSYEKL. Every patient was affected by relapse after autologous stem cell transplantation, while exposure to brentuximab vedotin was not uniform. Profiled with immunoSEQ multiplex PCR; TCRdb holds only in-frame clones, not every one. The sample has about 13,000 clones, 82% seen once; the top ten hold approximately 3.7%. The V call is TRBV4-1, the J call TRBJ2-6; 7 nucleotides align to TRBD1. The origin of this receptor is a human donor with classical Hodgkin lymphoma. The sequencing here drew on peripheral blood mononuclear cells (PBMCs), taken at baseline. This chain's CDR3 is CASSQVRDSNVLTF. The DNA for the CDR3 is TGCGCCAGCAGCCAAGTCAGGGACAGCAACGTCCTGACTTTC.